This record looks at one T cell receptor (beta chain) sequence and its context. Its matching antigen is unknown. TCRdb's copy holds only in-frame clones and misses some; the assay was immunoSEQ multiplex PCR. The sample has approximately 24,000 clones, around 85% seen once. Germline V gene lookup returns CDR1 SGDLS and CDR2 YYNGEE. CDR3 length: 16 residues. The J segment lost 2 bases and the V segment lost 0 bases, leaving 4 bases of the junction unmatched. This sample is part of a study of T cells in localized non-small cell lung cancer. Study-level results: Maximal T cell clonality occurred in uninvolved adjacent lung, with tumor ranking below it.

The chain uses TRBV9 and TRBJ2-2; 7 positions match TRBD1. Sequencing used peripheral blood, obtained before any cancer treatment. This receptor was identified in a man aged 40 to 70 with stage III squamous cell lung carcinoma. For the CDR3, the DNA is TGTGCCAGCAGCGTAGAAGGGGGCAGAAACACCGGGGAGCTGTTTTTT. It translates to CASSVEGGRNTGELFF.